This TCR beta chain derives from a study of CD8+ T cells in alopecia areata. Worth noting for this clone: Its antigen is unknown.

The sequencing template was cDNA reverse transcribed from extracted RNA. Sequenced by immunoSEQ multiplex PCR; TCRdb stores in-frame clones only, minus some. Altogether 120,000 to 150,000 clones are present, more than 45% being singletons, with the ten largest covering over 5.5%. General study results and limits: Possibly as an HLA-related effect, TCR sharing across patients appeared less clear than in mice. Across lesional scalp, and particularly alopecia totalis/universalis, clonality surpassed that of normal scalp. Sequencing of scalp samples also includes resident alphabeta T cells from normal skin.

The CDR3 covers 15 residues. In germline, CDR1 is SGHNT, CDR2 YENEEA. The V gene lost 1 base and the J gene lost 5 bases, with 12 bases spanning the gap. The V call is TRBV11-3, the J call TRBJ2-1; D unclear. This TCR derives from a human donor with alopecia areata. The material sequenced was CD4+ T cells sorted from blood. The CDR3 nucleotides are TGTGCCAGCAGCTTAGGCGCGTCACTTAACAATGAGCAGTTCTTC. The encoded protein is CASSLGASLNNEQFF.